This is a list of T cell receptor beta chains from one sample in a study of shared clonotypes between healthy human individuals. TCRdb's copy holds only in-frame clones and misses some; the assay was immunoSEQ multiplex PCR. The sample yields around 700,000 clones, approximately 75% seen once. Source material: memory CD4+ T cells sorted from blood. The receptors come from a woman aged 25 to 45 in good health. CDR3s include the opening cysteine and the closing phenylalanine or tryptophan. The D gene is left open where the match is weak. Clone size, where shown, is once, few, many, or a class for clones that have expanded.

>-|TRBJ1-3|TRBV9|-
CASSVELRQVGSGNTIYF
TGTGCCAGCAGCGTAGAGCTCAGACAGGTGGGCTCTGGAAACACCATATATTTT
>TRBD2|TRBJ2-3|TRBV23-1|-
CASSQSIGTSGRAGTDTQYF
TGCGCCAGCAGTCAATCGATTGGGACTAGCGGGAGGGCCGGCACAGATACGCAGTATTTT
>-|TRBJ2-7|TRBV7-7|-
CASSPDTSYEQYF
TGTGCCAGCAGCCCAGACACATCCTACGAGCAGTACTTC
>-|TRBJ2-4|TRBV19|-
CASGGAGLAKNIQYF
TGTGCCTCAGGGGGGGCGGGCTTAGCCAAAAACATTCAGTACTTC
>TRBD1|TRBJ1-2|TRBV7-9|-
CASSLGQGIDYGYTF
TGTGCCAGCAGCTTGGGACAGGGGATAGACTATGGCTACACCTTC
>TRBD1|TRBJ1-3|TRBV6-5|-
CASRDTGTAGNTIYF
TGTGCCAGCAGGGACACAGGGACAGCCGGAAACACCATATATTTT
>-|TRBJ2-7|TRBV6-1|-
CASSEIQGSSYEQYF
TGTGCCAGCAGTGAAATCCAGGGAAGCTCCTACGAGCAGTACTTC
>-|TRBJ1-3|TRBV11-2|-
CASSPTTGLRSGNTIYF
TGTGCCAGCAGCCCGACCACAGGGTTGAGGTCTGGAAACACCATATATTTT
>-|TRBJ2-1|TRBV5-1|few
CASRSEGGYNEQFF
TGCGCCAGCAGGAGCGAAGGGGGCTACAATGAGCAGTTCTTC
>TRBD1|TRBJ2-7|TRBV7-2|-
CASSFDRASLEQYF
TGTGCCAGCAGCTTCGACAGGGCCTCGCTCGAGCAGTACTTC
>TRBD1|TRBJ2-7|TRBV10-3|-
CAISDSTGASYEQYF
TGTGCCATCAGTGACTCGACAGGGGCATCTTACGAGCAGTACTTC
>TRBD2|TRBJ2-7|TRBV11-3|-
CASSTSGRGEQYF
TGTGCCAGCAGCACTAGCGGGAGAGGCGAGCAGTACTTC
>-|TRBJ1-5|TRBV21-1|once
CASSNLPRVSNQPQHF
TGTGCCAGCAGCAATCTCCCCCGGGTGAGCAATCAGCCCCAGCATTTT
>-|TRBJ2-1|TRBV7-3|-
CASSVGSLATGTNEQFF
TGTGCCAGCAGCGTAGGGTCCCTAGCGACTGGGACCAATGAGCAGTTCTTC
>TRBD2|TRBJ2-1|TRBV29-1|-
CSVVPAGLRNEQFF
TGCAGCGTTGTTCCAGCGGGGCTTCGGAATGAGCAGTTCTTC
>-|TRBJ1-1|TRBV10-1|-
CASSESSGNTEAFF
TGCGCCAGCAGTGAGTCTTCGGGGAACACTGAAGCTTTCTTT
>-|TRBJ2-5|TRBV2|-
CASSELEETQYF
TGTGCCAGCAGTGAACTCGAAGAGACCCAGTACTTC
>-|TRBJ2-2|TRBV5-1|-
CASSLTEPTGELFF
TGCGCCAGCAGCTTGACCGAACCTACCGGGGAGCTGTTTTTT
>-|TRBJ2-7|TRBV10-3|-
CAISVYSYYEQYF
TGTGCCATCAGTGTATACAGTTACTACGAGCAGTACTTC
>-|TRBJ1-4|TRBV5-1|-
CASSLEGRGHEKLFF
TGCGCCAGCAGCTTGGAGGGGAGGGGTCATGAAAAACTGTTTTTT
>-|TRBJ1-5|TRBV7-9|few
CASSFTGGNQPQHF
TGTGCCAGCAGCTTCACGGGGGGCAATCAGCCCCAGCATTTT
>TRBD1|TRBJ2-2|TRBV4-2|many
CASSPGTGDTGELFF
TGTGCCAGCAGCCCCGGGACAGGGGATACCGGGGAGCTGTTTTTT
>-|TRBJ2-7|TRBV28|-
CASSSVETYEQYF
TGTGCCAGCAGTTCAGTGGAGACCTACGAGCAGTACTTC
>TRBD2|TRBJ2-7|TRBV6-1|-
CASSESWTSGRSSYEQYF
TGTGCCAGCAGTGAATCATGGACTAGCGGGAGGAGCTCCTACGAGCAGTACTTC
>-|TRBJ2-2|TRBV19|many
CASSIRMGWGPNTGELFF
TGTGCCAGTAGTATAAGGATGGGGTGGGGGCCGAACACCGGGGAGCTGTTTTTT
>-|TRBJ1-2|TRBV10-2|-
CAAQARAGANYGYTF
TGCGCCGCACAAGCCAGGGCAGGGGCGAACTATGGCTACACCTTC
>-|TRBJ1-5|TRBV10-3|-
CAISGRPDEPQHF
TGTGCCATCAGCGGACGTCCCGATGAGCCCCAGCATTTT
>-|TRBJ1-1|TRBV7-2|-
CASSLGMYPGTEAFF
TGTGCCAGCAGCTTAGGCATGTATCCCGGGACTGAAGCTTTCTTT
>TRBD2|TRBJ2-7|TRBV7-2|once
CASSPRGTSGIYEQYF
TGTGCCAGCAGCCCCCGAGGGACTAGCGGGATCTACGAGCAGTACTTC
>-|TRBJ2-5|TRBV11-2|-
CASSSPLLEETQYF
TGTGCCAGCAGCTCGCCCTTGTTGGAAGAGACCCAGTACTTC
>-|TRBJ1-4|TRBV19|-
CATSRTVLGEKLFF
TGTGCCACCAGCAGGACAGTTTTGGGTGAAAAACTGTTTTTT